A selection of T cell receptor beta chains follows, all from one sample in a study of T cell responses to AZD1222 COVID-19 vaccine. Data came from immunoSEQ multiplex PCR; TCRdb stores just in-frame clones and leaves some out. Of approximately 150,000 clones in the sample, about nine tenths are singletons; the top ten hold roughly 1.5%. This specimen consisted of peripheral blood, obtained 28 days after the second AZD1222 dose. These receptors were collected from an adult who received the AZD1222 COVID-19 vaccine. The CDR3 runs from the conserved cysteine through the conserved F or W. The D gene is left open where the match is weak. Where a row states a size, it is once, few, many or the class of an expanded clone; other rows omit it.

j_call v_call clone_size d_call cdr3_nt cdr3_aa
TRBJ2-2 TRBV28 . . TGTGCCAGCAGTTTAGGACAGCTCTACACCGGGGAGCTGTTTTTT CASSLGQLYTGELFF
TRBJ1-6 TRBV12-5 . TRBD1 TGTGCTAGTGGTTTGCCACCGGGACAGACAGATTCACCCCTCCACTTT CASGLPPGQTDSPLHF
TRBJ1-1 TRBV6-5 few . TGTGCCAGTGCCCGGGAGGACGGCACTGAAGCTTTCTTT CASAREDGTEAFF
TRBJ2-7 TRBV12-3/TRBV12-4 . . TGTGCCAGCAGTTTGCGGGGGCCCTACGAGCAGTACTTC CASSLRGPYEQYF
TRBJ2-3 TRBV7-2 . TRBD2 TGTGCCAGCAGTTTCGATAGCGGGAGCGGCACAGATACGCAGTATTTT CASSFDSGSGTDTQYF
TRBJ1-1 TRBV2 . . TGTGCCAGCAGGTTCGGCAGGAACACTGAAGCTTTCTTT CASRFGRNTEAFF
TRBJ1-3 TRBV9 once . TGTGCCAGCAGCGTAAGTGACAGAATGGTCTCTGGAAACACCATATATTTT CASSVSDRMVSGNTIYF
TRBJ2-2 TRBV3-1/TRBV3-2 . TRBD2 TGTGCCAGCAGCCATAGCGGGAGGGCGAACACCGGGGAGCTGTTTTTT CASSHSGRANTGELFF
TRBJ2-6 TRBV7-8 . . TGTGCCAGCAGCTCCCTAGTATCTGGGGCCAACGTCCTGACTTTC CASSSLVSGANVLTF
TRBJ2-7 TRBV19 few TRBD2 TGTGCCAGTAGTATACAGGCGGGAGTGCGAGAGCAGTACTTC CASSIQAGVREQYF
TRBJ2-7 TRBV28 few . TGTGCCAGCAGCCCACCCTCGGACGTAAGGCTTGAACAGCAGTACTTC CASSPPSDVRLEQQYF
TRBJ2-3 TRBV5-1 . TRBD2 TGCGCCAGCAGCTTACCGGGACTAGCAGCGGGCACAGATACGCAGTATTTT CASSLPGLAAGTDTQYF
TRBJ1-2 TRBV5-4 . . TGTGCCAGCAGCCGCCTTCCCCAGGAACTTGGTGGCTACACCTTC CASSRLPQELGGYTF
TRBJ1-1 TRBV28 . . TGTGCCAGCAGTTTCATGGGGGGCACTGAAGCTTTCTTT CASSFMGGTEAFF
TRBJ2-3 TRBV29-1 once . TGCAGCGTTGAATCGGGGAGCACAGATACGCAGTATTTT CSVESGSTDTQYF
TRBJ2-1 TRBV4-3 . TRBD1 TGCGCCAGCAGCCAGCTGACCTCCCGGACAGGGGGATTCAGCTCCTACAATGAGCAGTTCTTC CASSQLTSRTGGFSSYNEQFF
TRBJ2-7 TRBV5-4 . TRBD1 TGTGCCAGCAGCGTATCCGGGACAGGGGGCCTTCTCTCCTACGAGCAGTACTTC CASSVSGTGGLLSYEQYF
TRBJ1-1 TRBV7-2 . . TGTGCCAGCAGCTTAGGACAGATAAACACTGAAGCTTTCTTT CASSLGQINTEAFF
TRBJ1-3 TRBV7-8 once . TGTGCCAGCAGCTCCGGGACCTCTGGAAACACCATATATTTT CASSSGTSGNTIYF
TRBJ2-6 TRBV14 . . TGTGCCAGCAGCAAATGGGACGGTGGTAACCGGGCCAACGTCCTGACTTTC CASSKWDGGNRANVLTF
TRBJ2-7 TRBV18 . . TGTGCCAGCTCACCAAAGGAGGGTCCGGCCTACGAGCAGTACTTC CASSPKEGPAYEQYF
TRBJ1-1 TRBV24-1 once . TGTGCCACCAGTGATCCCAATTGGACTGAAGCTTTCTTT CATSDPNWTEAFF
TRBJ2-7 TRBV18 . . TGTGCCAGCTCACCAGGACAGACCAACTACGAGCAGTACTTC CASSPGQTNYEQYF
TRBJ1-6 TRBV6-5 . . TGTGCCAGCAGTTATGGGGAGGGGGTGGGTAATTCACCCCTCCACTTT CASSYGEGVGNSPLHF
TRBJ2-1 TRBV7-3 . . TGTGCCAGCAGCTTAGAGCCCAGCTCCTACAATGAGCAGTTCTTC CASSLEPSSYNEQFF
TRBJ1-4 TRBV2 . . TGTGCCAGCAGAGTCTTCGGGCTGGGAACTAATGAAAAACTGTTTTTT CASRVFGLGTNEKLFF
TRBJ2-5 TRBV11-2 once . TGTGCCAGCAGCAAAACCACAGGGTCTGCGGAGACCCAGTACTTC CASSKTTGSAETQYF
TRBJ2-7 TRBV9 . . TGTGCCAGCAGCCCTCCGGAGGGGCACGAGCAGTACTTC CASSPPEGHEQYF
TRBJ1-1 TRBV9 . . TGTGCCAGCAGCACCCCCGGAAACACTGAAGCTTTCTTT CASSTPGNTEAFF
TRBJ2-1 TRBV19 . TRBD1 TGTGCCAGTAGCCCCATGACAGGGAATGAGCAGTTCTTC CASSPMTGNEQFF
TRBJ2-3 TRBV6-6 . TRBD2 TGTGCCAGCAGTCGGACTAGCGGGAGTTCTCGGGCTAGCACAGATACGCAGTATTTT CASSRTSGSSRASTDTQYF
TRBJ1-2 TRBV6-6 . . TGTGCCAGCAGTTTGACCGGGGGTCGCGATGGCTACACCTTC CASSLTGGRDGYTF
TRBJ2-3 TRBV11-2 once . TGTGCCAGCAGCTTAAAGCGGAACCCTAGCACAGATACGCAGTATTTT CASSLKRNPSTDTQYF
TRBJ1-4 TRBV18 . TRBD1 TGTGCCAGCTCACAACTTCGGACAGGGCTTATAGGAAAACTGTTTTTT CASSQLRTGLIGKLFF
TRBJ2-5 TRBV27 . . TGTGCCAGCAGTTTACGGCCAGATCAAGAGACCCAGTACTTC CASSLRPDQETQYF